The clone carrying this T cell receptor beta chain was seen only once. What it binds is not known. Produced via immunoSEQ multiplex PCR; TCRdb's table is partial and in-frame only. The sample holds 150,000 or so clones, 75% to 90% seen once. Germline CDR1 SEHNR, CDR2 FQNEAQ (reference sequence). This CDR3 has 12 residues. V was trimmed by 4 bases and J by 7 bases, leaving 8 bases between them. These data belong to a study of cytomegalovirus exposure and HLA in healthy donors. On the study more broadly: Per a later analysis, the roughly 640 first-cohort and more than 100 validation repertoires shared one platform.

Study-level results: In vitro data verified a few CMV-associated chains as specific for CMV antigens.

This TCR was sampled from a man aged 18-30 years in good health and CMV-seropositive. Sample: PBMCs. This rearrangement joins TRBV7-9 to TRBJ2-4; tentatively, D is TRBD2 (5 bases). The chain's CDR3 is CASSSSSNIQYF. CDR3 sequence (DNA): TGTGCCAGCAGCTCTAGCTCGAACATTCAGTACTTC.